This paragraph covers one T cell receptor (beta chain) sequence. Its antigen is as yet unknown. The data stem from a study of graft-versus-host responses after intestinal transplantation. Germline CDR1 is SGHAT and CDR2 is FQNNGV. Trimming left V 0 bases short and J 9 bases short, with 6 bases between. The CDR3 extends over 12 amino acids. Measured with immunoSEQ multiplex PCR; TCRdb has only the in-frame clones, and not every one. The table has 98,000 or so clones, roughly 87% seen once. The chain uses TRBV11-2 and TRBJ2-1, with D perhaps matching TRBD2 (5 bases). The sample was unstimulated CD4+ T cells sorted from spleen or lymph node cells, taken before intestinal transplant. The clonotype was recovered from a human donor who received an intestinal transplant. The CDR3 sequence: CASSLEAGEQFF. As DNA, the CDR3 is TGTGCCAGCAGCTTAGAGGCGGGTGAGCAGTTCTTC.